Shown below are 19 T cell receptor beta chains from a single sample sequenced in a study of blood T cell repertoires in COVID-19. Profiling relied on immunoSEQ multiplex PCR, and the TCRdb table lists in-frame clones only, not all of them. The table includes 200,000 to 250,000 clones, 80% to 90% detected once. The sequenced sample was peripheral blood. All receptors come from a man over 45 with acute or convalescent COVID-19.

Regarding this clone: This specimen includes other DNA sequences encoding the same CDR3. This chain joins TRBV27 and TRBJ1-5; no firm D call. Germline loops: CDR1 MNHEY, CDR2 SMNVEV (reference sequence). Trimming cost V 3 bases and J 3 bases, with 6 bases left between them. The CDR3 covers 13 residues. This chain's CDR3 is CASSLQNNQPQHF. CDR3 bases: TGTGCCAGCAGTTTGCAGAACAATCAGCCCCAGCATTTT.

The chain employs TRBV19 and TRBJ1-1, with TRBD1 as a possible D gene (6 bases). The CDR3 is made up of 16 amino acids. Germline V gene lookup returns CDR1 LNHDA and CDR2 SQIVND (reference sequence). V was clipped by 7 bases and J by 4 bases, with 22 bases between them. CDR3 region: CASTTSTYREGTEAFF. CDR3 bases: TGTGCCAGTACCACCTCCACATACAGGGAGGGCACTGAAGCTTTCTTT. The whole variable domain, filled in from reference TRBV19 and TRBJ1-1, reads DGGITQSPKYLFRKEGQNVTLSCEQNLNHDAMYWYRQDPGQGLRLIYYSQIVNDFQKGDIAEGYSVSREKKESFPLTVTSAQKNPTAFYLCASTTSTYREGTEAFFGQGTRLTVV.

This sequence joins TRBV10-3 and TRBJ2-7, with 7 positions matching TRBD1. CDR1 and CDR2 from the germline V gene are ENHRY and SYGVKD. V gave up 10 bases and J gave up 7 bases; unmatched junction bases: 16. The CDR3 runs 14 residues. The CDR3 spells CATASGQPSGEQYF. DNA for the CDR3: TGTGCCACCGCCTCGGGACAGCCGTCTGGGGAGCAGTACTTC.

This chain links TRBV7-3 with TRBJ1-3; TRBD1 matches 8 bases. In germline, CDR1 is SGHTA, CDR2 FQGTGA. V shed 2 bases and J 3 bases; nucleotides not matched to a gene: 9. The CDR3 extends over 17 amino acids. CDR3: CASSLDPPDRVGNTIYF. The CDR3 DNA is TGTGCCAGCAGCTTAGATCCCCCGGACAGGGTTGGAAACACCATATATTTT.

The CDR3 spells CASSKAGQQGRTGNTIYF. The CDR3 DNA reads as TGTGCCAGCAGCAAAGCGGGTCAACAGGGGCGGACTGGAAACACCATATATTTT. The rearrangement uses TRBV21-1 and TRBJ1-3; TRBD1, the table's D call, lacks a check against the DNA. TRBV21-1 is a listed pseudogene. The CDR3 runs 18 residues.

This rearrangement joins TRBV6-5 to TRBJ1-5, with 10 nucleotides matching TRBD1. This CDR3 contains 15 residues. Germline V lookup: CDR1 MNHEY, CDR2 SVGAGI. The V gene end was trimmed by 6 bases and the J gene end by 3 bases; junction bases not matched to a gene: 5. CDR3 sequence: CASSGTGALNQPQHF. For the CDR3, the DNA is TGTGCCAGCAGCGGGACAGGGGCTCTCAATCAGCCCCAGCATTTT.

The V gene is TRBV18, the J gene TRBJ2-3, with 9 bases lining up with TRBD2. The CDR3 runs to 16 residues. The germline V gene encodes CDR1 KGHSH and CDR2 LQKENI. Trimming removed 4 bases from V and 0 bases from J; junction bases left unmatched: 5. CDR3 in DNA: TGTGCCAGCTCACTCGGTAGCGGGGGTAGCACAGATACGCAGTATTTT. It specifies CASSLGSGGSTDTQYF.

The CDR3 here is CASSPPGTGLSHEQYF. The CDR3 DNA reads as TGTGCCAGCTCACCTCCCGGGACAGGGTTATCGCACGAGCAGTACTTC. The chain couples TRBV18 to TRBJ2-7; 9 bases map to TRBD1. Germline trimming cut 3 bases from V and 5 bases from J; bases unmatched to any gene: 11. The germline V gene encodes CDR1 KGHSH and CDR2 LQKENI. The CDR3 extends over 16 amino acids.

J is TRBJ2-3 and V is TRBV19, with TRBD1 identical over 10 bases. The CDR3 contains 15 residues. Trimming at V came to 4 bases and at J to 8 bases, leaving 9 bases not matched to a gene. The germline V gene has CDR1 LNHDA and CDR2 SQIVND (reference sequence). The CDR3 nucleotides read TGTGCCAGTAGTAAGGGGACAGGGGATATTAGTACGCAGTATTTT. Translated: CASSKGTGDISTQYF.

J is TRBJ1-5 and V is TRBV12-3 or TRBV12-4, with unresolved D. With 2 bases removed from V and 12 bases from J, the gap between germline ends came to 11 bases. The CDR3 totals 12 residues. The DNA of the CDR3 is TGTGCCAGCAGTTTACGGAGACGGCACCAGCATTTT. It translates to CASSLRRRHQHF.

The chain carries TRBV7-2 and TRBJ1-2; TRBD1 aligns across 9 bases. CDR3 size: 16 residues. The ends lost 0 bases at V and 5 bases at J; junction bases unmatched: 7. The V gene's germline CDR1 is SGHTA and CDR2 FQGNSA. The CDR3 DNA follows: TGTGCCAGCAGCTTAGCGGGACAGGGTGCCCTTTATGGCTACACCTTC. Amino acids: CASSLAGQGALYGYTF.

The chain combines TRBV18 with TRBJ2-1; 10 nucleotides agree with TRBD2. The germline gives CDR1 KGHSH, CDR2 LQKENI. This CDR3 has 16 amino acids. V gave up 6 bases and J gave up 5 bases; unmatched junction bases: 10. The DNA for the CDR3 is TGTGCCAGCTCGCCCCCGGGACTAGCGTCGCACAATGAGCAGTTCTTC. It translates to CASSPPGLASHNEQFF.

The J gene is TRBJ1-3, the V gene TRBV5-1; D unresolved. Trimming shortened V by 1 base and J by 2 bases, and 4 bases separated the two germline ends. Looked up from germline, CDR1 is SGHRS and CDR2 is YFSETQ. This CDR3 contains 13 residues. Written as DNA, the CDR3 is TGCGCCAGCAGCTTGTACACTGGAAACACCATATATTTT. This translates into CASSLYTGNTIYF.

The chain joins TRBV6-1 to TRBJ2-6; D remains unclear. Germline values: CDR1 MNHNS, CDR2 SASEGT. The V end lost 5 bases, the J end lost 1 base, and 6 bases lay between the germline ends. This CDR3 has 14 residues. As DNA, the CDR3 is TGTGCCAGCAGTAAACAATCTGGGGCCAACGTCCTGACTTTC. Amino acid sequence: CASSKQSGANVLTF.

This chain links TRBV9 with TRBJ1-2; D perhaps matches TRBD1 (5 bases). This CDR3 comprises 13 residues. The ends were cut back, 0 bases at V and 4 bases at J, with 7 bases in the middle. From germline, CDR1 is SGDLS and CDR2 YYNGEE. CDR3 sequence reads: CASSVDQGYGYTF. In DNA, the CDR3 is TGTGCCAGCAGCGTAGACCAGGGCTATGGCTACACCTTC.

V usage is TRBV5-1 and J usage is TRBJ2-7; 7 bases line up with TRBD1. The CDR3 runs to 16 residues. V trimming: 3 bases; J trimming: 1 base; junction bases outside the gene matches: 10. The germline gives CDR1 SGHRS, CDR2 YFSETQ. CDR3 in amino acids: CASSSPDRVPSYEQYF. CDR3 in DNA: TGCGCCAGCAGCTCTCCCGACAGGGTACCGTCCTACGAGCAGTACTTC.

The chain couples TRBV11-2 to TRBJ1-2; D call uncertain. Germline values: CDR1 SGHAT, CDR2 FQNNGV. The CDR3 is 14 amino acids. The ends were cut back, 1 base at V and 3 bases at J, with 9 bases in the middle. CDR3 nucleotides: TGTGCCAGCAGCTTAGTTAGCGGGGACTATGGCTACACCTTC. Translated: CASSLVSGDYGYTF. The full variable domain, with the rest looked up from reference TRBV11-2 and TRBJ1-2, is EAGVAQSPRYKIIEKRQSVAFWCNPISGHATLYWYQQILGQGPKLLIQFQNNGVVDDSQLPKDRFSAERLKGVDSTLKIQPAKLEDSAVYLCASSLVSGDYGYTFGSGTRLTVV.

The chain combines TRBV9 with TRBJ1-2; D uncertain. The CDR3 sequence is 13 residues long. Germline V lookup: CDR1 SGDLS, CDR2 YYNGEE. V was trimmed by 0 bases and J by 8 bases, leaving 11 bases between them. This CDR3 is CASSVVQEGGYTF. Here the CDR3 DNA reads TGTGCCAGCAGCGTAGTCCAGGAAGGAGGCTACACCTTC.

This clone has only one observation. The rearrangement joins TRBV5-1 to TRBJ1-2, with D uncertain. The CDR3 loop spans 15 amino acids. Per the germline V gene, CDR1 is SGHRS and CDR2 is YFSETQ. The V gene lost 0 bases and the J gene lost 0 bases, with 9 bases spanning the gap. The CDR3 nucleotides read TGCGCCAGCAGCTTGGCCCGGGAAACTAACTATGGCTACACCTTC. Translation: CASSLARETNYGYTF.